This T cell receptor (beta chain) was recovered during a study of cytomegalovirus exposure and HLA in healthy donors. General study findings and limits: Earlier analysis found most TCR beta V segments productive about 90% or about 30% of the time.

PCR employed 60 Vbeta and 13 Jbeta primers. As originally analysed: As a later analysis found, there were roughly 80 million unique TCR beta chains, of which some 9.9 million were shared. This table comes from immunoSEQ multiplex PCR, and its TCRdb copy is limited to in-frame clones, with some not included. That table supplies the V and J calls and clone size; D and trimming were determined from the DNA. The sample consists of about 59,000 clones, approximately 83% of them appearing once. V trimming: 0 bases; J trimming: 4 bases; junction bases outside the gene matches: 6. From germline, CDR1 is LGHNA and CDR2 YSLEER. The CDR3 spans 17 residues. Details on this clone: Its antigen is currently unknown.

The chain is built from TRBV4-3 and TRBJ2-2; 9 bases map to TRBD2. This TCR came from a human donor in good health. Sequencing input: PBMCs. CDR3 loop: CASSQDLGGGATGELFF. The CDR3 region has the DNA TGCGCCAGCAGCCAAGATCTGGGCGGGGGGGCCACCGGGGAGCTGTTTTTT.